This entry lists 25 T cell receptor beta chains sequenced from one sample in a study of T-cell memory formation after mild COVID-19. In TCRdb, the 5' RACE reads were re-called with MiXCR into one record per CDR3 protein. In the table there are a few hundred thousand distinct CDR3 sequences, over 8.5% of which are singletons. Sample: PBMCs or a T cell subset sorted from them (not recorded which). These receptors were obtained from a young man who had mild COVID-19 (a few samples of this study predate the infection). Cell type and time point are not known.

This clonotype came up many times. The genes are TRBV7-8 and TRBJ2-5; D gene unclear. The CDR3 runs 14 residues. V was clipped by 3 bases and J by 4 bases, with 12 bases between them. Germline-derived CDR1 and CDR2 are SGHVS and FQNEAQ. This chain's CDR3 is CASSFPGYPETQYF. For the CDR3, the DNA is TGTGCCAGCAGCTTTCCCGGATACCCAGAGACCCAGTACTTC.

This clonotype was seen repeatedly, ten times or more. This sequence joins TRBV5-1 and TRBJ2-7; 8 bases agree with TRBD2. The V segment lost 0 bases and the J segment 5 bases; nucleotides outside the gene matches: 1. The CDR3 is 13 residues long. Per germline, CDR1 SGHRS and CDR2 YFSETQ. The CDR3 DNA sequence: TGCGCCAGCAGCTTGGTCGGGGGGGACGAGCAGTACGTC. Its protein product is CASSLVGGDEQYV.

The chain is built from TRBV28 and TRBJ2-3; the match to TRBD2 covers 10 bases. Germline V lookup: CDR1 MDHEN, CDR2 SYDVKM. The CDR3 sequence is 17 residues long. Losses at the gene ends were 8 bases for V and 3 bases for J; bases not matched to a gene: 14. The DNA for the CDR3 is TGTGCCAGCCCGCCCGCTAGCGGGGGTTATAATACAGATACGCAGTATTTT. This encodes CASPPASGGYNTDTQYF.

Comment on this clonotype: Germline and junction disagree at one end, which may indicate a read error. The CDR3 DNA is TGCAGTGCTAGATCTAGCGGGCGCTCATTAACGCGGTATTTT. Translating it yields CSARSSGRSLTRYF. The chain has TRBV20-1 and TRBJ2-3, with 8 bases matching TRBD2. CDR3 length: 14 residues. Germline loops: CDR1 DFQATT, CDR2 SNEGSKA (reference sequence).

This clonotype has ten or more counts. This chain connects TRBV7-2 to TRBJ1-3; no clear D gene. Per the germline V gene, CDR1 is SGHTA and CDR2 is FQGNSA. The V gene lost 5 bases and the J gene lost 8 bases, with 19 bases spanning the gap. The CDR3 extends over 15 amino acids. This chain's CDR3 is CASSAGNYPGYTIYF. CDR3 bases: TGTGCCAGCAGCGCAGGAAACTACCCGGGATACACCATATATTTT.

Only a few counts were recorded for this clonotype. This chain links TRBV20-1 with TRBJ1-1; the match to TRBD1 covers 7 bases. Germline V CDR1 and CDR2: DFQATT, SNEGSKA (reference sequence). The CDR3 consists of 13 residues. The trim removed 0 bases at V and 8 bases at J, leaving 6 bases unmatched. In nucleotides, the CDR3 is TGCAGTGCTAGAGAGGCAGGGGGGACAGAAGCTTTCTTT. The encoded protein is CSAREAGGTEAFF.

This clonotype was recorded a few times. The chain joins TRBV9 to TRBJ1-2, with D hard to call. V lost 0 bases and J 2 bases, leaving 8 bases between the germline ends. This CDR3 has 14 amino acids. The germline CDR1 and CDR2 sequences are SGDLS and YYNGEE. The CDR3 DNA follows: TGTGCCAGCAGCGTAGGGGCAGGAAACTATGGCTACACCTTC. This sequence encodes CASSVGAGNYGYTF.

In its sample, this clonotype was seen a few times. The chain carries TRBV4-1 and TRBJ2-2; the D is unclear. Germline V lookup: CDR1 MGHRA, CDR2 YSYEKL. The CDR3 runs 13 residues. Trimming shortened V by 2 bases and J by 4 bases, and 5 bases separated the two germline ends. The CDR3 reads CASSQSGTGELFF. The CDR3 bases are TGCGCCAGCAGCCAAAGTGGCACCGGGGAGCTGTTTTTT.

V is TRBV11-2 and J is TRBJ1-1; 8 bases are shared with TRBD1. The CDR3 runs 17 residues. The ends lost 4 bases at V and 4 bases at J; junction bases unmatched: 14. Germline values: CDR1 SGHAT, CDR2 FQNNGV. The CDR3 is CASSSITKDRGSTEAFF. The DNA for the CDR3 is TGTGCCAGCAGCTCGATAACCAAAGACAGGGGCAGCACTGAAGCTTTCTTT.

This clonotype was observed at least ten times. V usage is TRBV12-3 or TRBV12-4 and J usage is TRBJ1-5; a weak D match, TRBD1 (6 bases). The V end lost 1 base, the J end lost 1 base, and 8 bases lay between the germline ends. This CDR3 has 15 residues. The CDR3 here is CASSLVTGSNQPQHF. The CDR3 DNA reads TGTGCCAGCAGTTTAGTAACAGGGAGCAATCAGCCCCAGCATTTT.

J is TRBJ2-3 and V is TRBV7-3; TRBD2 might be the D (6 bases). The CDR3 spans 16 residues. Trimming cost V 6 bases and J 0 bases, with 16 bases left between them. The V gene's germline CDR1 is SGHTA and CDR2 FQGTGA. CDR3 bases: TGTGCCAGCAGGCCGTCCGGGACTGCTAGCACAGATACGCAGTATTTT. Translated: CASRPSGTASTDTQYF.

This chain uses TRBV14 with TRBJ1-6; D ambiguous. V was trimmed by 4 bases and J by 10 bases, leaving 17 bases between them. CDR1 and CDR2 (germline): SGHDN, FVKESK. The CDR3 has 15 amino acids. The CDR3 here is CASSPARERGSPLHF. In nucleotides, the CDR3 is TGTGCCAGCAGCCCAGCGCGAGAGCGGGGATCACCCCTCCACTTT.

The chain joins TRBV7-3 to TRBJ2-5, with unresolved D. Germline CDR1 reads SGHTA; CDR2 reads FQGTGA. V lost 4 bases to trimming and J lost 5 bases, with 17 bases between them. CDR3 length equals 15 residues. In DNA form, the CDR3 reads TGTGCCAGCAGCTCAACAGACTCCGGTCGGGAGACCCAGTACTTC. Translating gives CASSSTDSGRETQYF.

A few counts support this clonotype. This sequence joins TRBV5-6 and TRBJ2-1, with 9 nucleotides matching TRBD1. The trim removed 4 bases at V and 6 bases at J, leaving 5 bases unmatched. This CDR3 comprises 14 residues. Germline V lookup: CDR1 SGHDT, CDR2 YYEEEE. The CDR3 nucleotides read TGTGCCAGCAGCCAAGGACAGGGGCCCAATGAGCAGTTCTTC. Its protein product is CASSQGQGPNEQFF.

This chain uses TRBV7-2 with TRBJ1-1, with no clear D. CDR1 and CDR2 from the germline V gene are SGHTA and FQGNSA. The V gene lost 7 bases and the J gene lost 0 bases, with 15 bases spanning the gap. The length of the CDR3 is 15 residues. The CDR3 is CASTYTALMNTEAFF. The CDR3 DNA follows: TGTGCCAGCACCTACACCGCACTCATGAACACTGAAGCTTTCTTT.

The chain has TRBV10-3 and TRBJ2-1; D gene unclear. V was pared by 3 bases and J by 6 bases, with 12 bases between. The germline V gene has CDR1 ENHRY and CDR2 SYGVKD. CDR3 length: 14 amino acids. The CDR3 here is CAISDSHDVNEQFF. DNA of the CDR3: TGTGCCATCAGTGATTCCCATGACGTCAATGAGCAGTTCTTC.

The CDR3 sequence: CASSLMLAGTEQFF. The DNA for the CDR3 is TGTGCCAGCAGTTTAATGCTAGCGGGTACTGAGCAGTTCTTC. The J gene is TRBJ2-1, the V gene TRBV12-3 or TRBV12-4, with TRBD2 matching 8 bases. V lost 2 bases and J lost 9; bases outside the gene matches: 6. This CDR3 is 14 amino acids long.

This clonotype was counted a single time. CDR3 region: CASMGTDTQYF. CDR3 nucleotide sequence: TGCGCCAGCATGGGCACAGATACGCAGTATTTT. The J gene is TRBJ2-3, the V gene TRBV5-1; no clear D gene. Trimming cost V 6 bases and J 1 base, with 3 bases left between them. The length of the CDR3 is 11 residues. CDR1 is SGHRS and CDR2 is YFSETQ in the germline V gene.

This clonotype was recorded a few times. The gene calls are TRBV5-6 and TRBJ2-7; D remains unclear. This CDR3 has 13 amino acids. CDR1 and CDR2 from the germline V gene are SGHDT and YYEEEE. V lost 4 bases, J lost 0 bases, and 8 bases lay in between. The CDR3 loop is CASSRTSSYEQYV. In DNA, the CDR3 is TGTGCCAGCAGCCGTACGAGCTCCTACGAGCAGTACGTC.

The chain couples TRBV10-3 to TRBJ1-1, with TRBD1 matching 10 bases. J lost 5 bases, V lost 0 bases, and 6 bases had no gene match. Germline V gene lookup returns CDR1 ENHRY and CDR2 SYGVKD. The CDR3 sequence is 16 residues long. CDR3 DNA: TGTGCCATCAGTGAGTCGATTGGGACAGGGGTGACTGAAGCTTTCTTT. Translation gives CAISESIGTGVTEAFF.

In this sample, this clonotype turned up a few times. The chain joins TRBV7-2 to TRBJ2-7; TRBD2 aligns across 12 bases. The CDR3 is 14 residues long. V trimming: 5 bases; J trimming: 4 bases; junction bases outside the gene matches: 3. CDR1 and CDR2 from the germline V gene are SGHTA and FQGNSA. The DNA for the CDR3 is TGTGCCAGCAGCGTGACTAGCGGGGGATACGAGCAGTACTTC. It specifies CASSVTSGGYEQYF.

The chain carries TRBV20-1 and TRBJ2-2; possible D gene TRBD1, 5 bases. The germline CDR1 and CDR2 sequences are DFQATT and SNEGSKA (reference sequence). The V and J ends lost 2 bases and 7 bases respectively, with 20 bases between them. The CDR3 loop spans 16 amino acids. CDR3 in DNA: TGCAGTGCTAGACGAAGCCATGCAGGGTCCAACGGGGAGCTGTTTTTT. As protein: CSARRSHAGSNGELFF.

The chain has TRBV6-6 and TRBJ2-2, with a weak D call TRBD2 (5 bases). The V and J ends lost 10 bases and 7 bases respectively, with 7 bases between them. Germline values: CDR1 MNHNY, CDR2 SVGAGI (reference sequence). This CDR3 spans 10 amino acids. CDR3 DNA: TGTGCCACCGAGGGCGGGGAGCTGTTTTTT. It encodes CATEGGELFF.

The CDR3 bases are TGTGCCAGCAGTTACTCGGGGCAGAACATGAGAACTGAAGCTTTCTTT. This sequence encodes CASSYSGQNMRTEAFF. The rearrangement uses TRBV6-5 and TRBJ1-1, with D possibly matching TRBD1 (5 bases). The CDR3 totals 16 residues. Germline CDR1 and CDR2: MNHEY and SVGAGI. Trimming removed 0 bases from V and 5 bases from J, with 16 bases in between.

V is TRBV18 and J is TRBJ2-7, with D maybe TRBD1 (6 bases). V was cut by 3 bases and J by 2 bases, with 8 bases left in between. Germline V gene lookup returns CDR1 KGHSH and CDR2 LQKENI. This CDR3 has 13 residues. CDR3 amino acids: CASSPGHTYEQYF. Written as DNA, the CDR3 is TGTGCCAGCTCACCGGGACACACCTACGAGCAGTACTTC.